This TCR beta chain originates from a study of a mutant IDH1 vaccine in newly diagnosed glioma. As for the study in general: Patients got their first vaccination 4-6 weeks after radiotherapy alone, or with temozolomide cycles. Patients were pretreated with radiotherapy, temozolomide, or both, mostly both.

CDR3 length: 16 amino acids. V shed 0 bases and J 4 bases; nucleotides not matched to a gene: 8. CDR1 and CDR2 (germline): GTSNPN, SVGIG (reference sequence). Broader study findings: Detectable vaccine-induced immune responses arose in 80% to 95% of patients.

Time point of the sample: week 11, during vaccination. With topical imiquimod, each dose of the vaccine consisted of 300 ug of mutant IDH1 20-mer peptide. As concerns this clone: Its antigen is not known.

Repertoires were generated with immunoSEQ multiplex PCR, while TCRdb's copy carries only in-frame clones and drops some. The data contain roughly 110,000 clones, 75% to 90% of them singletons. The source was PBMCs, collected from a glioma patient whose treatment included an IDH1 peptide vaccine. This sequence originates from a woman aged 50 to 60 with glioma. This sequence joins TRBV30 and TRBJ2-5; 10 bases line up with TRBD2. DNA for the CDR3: TGTGCCTGGAGTGTCGGAGCGGGAGGGCCCGGAGAGACCCAGTACTTC. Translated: CAWSVGAGGPGETQYF.